This T cell receptor (beta chain) was sequenced in a study of immune cell composition in non-small cell lung cancer. General study findings and limits: Adenocarcinomas with higher top tumour-associated clone frequency had more reactive TILs. Lung adenocarcinomas had lower top 10 clone scores and clonality than squamous tumours. Roughly 75% of squamous and 25% to 35% of adenocarcinoma cases had tumour-associated clones >0.5%.

Germline V gives CDR1 MNHEY, CDR2 SMNVEV (reference sequence). V lost 3 bases and J lost 8, with 19 bases in between. CDR3 size: 15 residues. A word on this clone: Its antigen is undetermined.

The assay was immunoSEQ multiplex PCR, and TCRdb's table has in-frame clones only and misses some. In the table there are some 13,000 clones, roughly 74% of which are singletons. The chain links TRBV27 to TRBJ1-2, with a possible D match to TRBD1 (5 bases). The receptor's source is a human donor with non-small cell lung cancer. Sample: lung tumor tissue. Written as DNA, the CDR3 is TGTGCCAGCAGTTTGAGGCAGGCAGGGAAGGGAGGCTACACCTTC. This codes for CASSLRQAGKGGYTF.